This TCR beta chain appears in the sequencing data of a study of regulatory T cells in long-lasting Graves disease. Findings and limits, study-wide: Patients with persistent disease shared 2,700 or so public clonotypes, outpacing the roughly 970 shared by new patients.

This clonotype was recorded many times. Its antigen is not identified. Regarding time point: newly diagnosed GD, antithyroid drugs for less than 3 months. Preparation of the TCR library used RNA extracted from PBMCs. CDR3-region Arm-PCR and iRepertoire HTBI primers produced the TCR beta libraries. TCRdb processed the multiplex PCR reads anew with MiXCR; each CDR3 protein has one entry. The data show around 400,000 distinct CDR3 sequences, around 15% seen once. The sample here was peripheral blood mononuclear cells (PBMCs), taken at new diagnosis, from a patient treated with antithyroid drugs. This clonotype originated in a female donor with Graves disease.

CDR3 residues: CASSFRTLKGWGSHNSPLHF. The DNA of the CDR3 is TGTGCCAGCAGTTTCAGGACCCTTAAAGGGTGGGGTTCCCATAATTCACCCCTCCACTTT. The chain is built from TRBV12-3 or TRBV12-4 and TRBJ1-6; no firm D call. V lost 3 bases and J lost 5, with 26 bases in between. The CDR3 is made up of 20 amino acids.